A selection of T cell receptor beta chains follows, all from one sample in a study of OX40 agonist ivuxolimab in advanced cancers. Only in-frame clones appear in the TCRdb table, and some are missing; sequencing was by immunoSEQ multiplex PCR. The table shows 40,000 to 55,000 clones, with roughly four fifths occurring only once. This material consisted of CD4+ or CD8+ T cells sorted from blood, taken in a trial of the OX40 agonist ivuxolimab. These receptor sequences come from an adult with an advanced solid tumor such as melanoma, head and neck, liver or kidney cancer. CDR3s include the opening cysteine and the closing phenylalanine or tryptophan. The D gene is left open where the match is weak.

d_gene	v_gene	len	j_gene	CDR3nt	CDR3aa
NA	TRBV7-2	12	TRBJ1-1	TGTGCCAGCAGCTTCTTTGCCACTGAAGCTTTCTTT	CASSFFATEAFF
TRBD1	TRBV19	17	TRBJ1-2	TGTGCCAGTAGTCCCGGGACAGGGGGCTTCTCAATGCGTGGCTACACCTTC	CASSPGTGGFSMRGYTF
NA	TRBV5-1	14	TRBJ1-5	TGCGCCAGCAGCTTAGGAGGGGTTGGTCAGCCCCAGCATTTT	CASSLGGVGQPQHF
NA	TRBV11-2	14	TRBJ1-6	TGTGCCAGCAGCTTATCTGTCTTTGGATCACCCCTCCACTTT	CASSLSVFGSPLHF
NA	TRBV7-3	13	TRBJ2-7	TGTGCCAGCAGCGAAAAGGCAGGGCGCGAGCAGTACTTC	CASSEKAGREQYF
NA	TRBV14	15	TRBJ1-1	TGTGCCAGCAGCCAGGGAATTTTCGGAGATACTGAAGCTTTCTTT	CASSQGIFGDTEAFF
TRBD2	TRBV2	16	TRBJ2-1	TGTGCCAGCAGATTCCTCCGTGCGGGGGGGCGGAATGAGCAGTTCTTC	CASRFLRAGGRNEQFF
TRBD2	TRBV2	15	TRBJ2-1	TGTGCCAGCAGTGGGACTAGCGGGGGGGCCGGTGAGCAGTTCTTC	CASSGTSGGAGEQFF
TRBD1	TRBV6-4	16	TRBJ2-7	TGTGCCAGCAGTAAACGATGGGGACAGGGTCTGAACGAGCAGTACTTC	CASSKRWGQGLNEQYF
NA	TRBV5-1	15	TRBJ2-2	TGCGCCAGCAGCTTGAGGCAGGGGAACACCGGGGAGCTGTTTTTT	CASSLRQGNTGELFF
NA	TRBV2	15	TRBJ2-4	TGTGCCAGCACTGGGGGTAGGAAATTAAGTAACATTCAGTACTTC	CASTGGRKLSNIQYF
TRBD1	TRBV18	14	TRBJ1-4	TGTGCCAGCTCCACCGGGACAGGGGCTGAAAAACTGTTTTTT	CASSTGTGAEKLFF
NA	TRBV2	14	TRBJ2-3	TGTGCCAGCAGTCTCAGGGGGGAAACAGATACGCAGTATTTT	CASSLRGETDTQYF
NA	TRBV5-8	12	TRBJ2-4	TGTGCCAGCAGCTTGTTGGAAAACATTCAGTACTTC	CASSLLENIQYF
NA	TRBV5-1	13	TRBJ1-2	TGCGCCAGCAGCTTGGCCCCCGGGCCTGGCTACACCTTC	CASSLAPGPGYTF
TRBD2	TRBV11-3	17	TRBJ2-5	TGTGCCAGCAGCCCCTCTCGAGGACTAGCGGGAAGAGAGACCCAGTACTTC	CASSPSRGLAGRETQYF